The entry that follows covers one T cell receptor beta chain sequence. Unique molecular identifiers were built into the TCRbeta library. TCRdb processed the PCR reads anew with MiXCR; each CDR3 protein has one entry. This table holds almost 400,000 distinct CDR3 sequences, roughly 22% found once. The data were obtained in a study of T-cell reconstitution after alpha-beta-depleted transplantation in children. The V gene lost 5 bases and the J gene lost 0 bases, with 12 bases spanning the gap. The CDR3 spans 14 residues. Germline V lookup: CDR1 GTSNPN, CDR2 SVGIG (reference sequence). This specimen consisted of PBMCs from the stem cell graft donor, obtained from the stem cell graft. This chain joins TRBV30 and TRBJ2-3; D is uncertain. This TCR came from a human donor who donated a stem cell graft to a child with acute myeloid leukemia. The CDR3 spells CAWGITTSTDTQYF. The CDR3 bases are TGTGCCTGGGGGATTACAACTAGCACAGATACGCAGTATTTT. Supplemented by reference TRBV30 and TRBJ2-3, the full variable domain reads SQTIHQWPATLVQPVGSPLSLECTVEGTSNPNLYWYRQAAGRGLQLLFYSVGIGQISSEVPQNLSASRPQDRQFILSSKKLLLSDSGFYLCAWGITTSTDTQYFGPGTRLTVL.